These 5 T cell receptor beta chains came from one sample sequenced in a study of OX40 agonist ivuxolimab in advanced cancers. The assay was immunoSEQ multiplex PCR, and TCRdb's table has in-frame clones only and misses some. Of about 130,000 clones listed, less than 95% were seen once; the top ten hold under 0.9%. Sequences were derived from CD4+ or CD8+ T cells sorted from blood, sampled in a trial of the OX40 agonist ivuxolimab. These receptors were obtained from an adult with an advanced solid tumor such as melanoma, head and neck, liver or kidney cancer.

The chain has TRBV19 and TRBJ1-5; D unresolved. CDR1 and CDR2 from the germline V gene are LNHDA and SQIVND (reference sequence). V was pared by 7 bases and J by 1 base, with 17 bases between. This CDR3 contains 16 residues. CDR3 region: CASTAPERRSNQPQHF. The CDR3 region has the DNA TGTGCCAGTACGGCGCCCGAGAGGAGGAGCAATCAGCCCCAGCATTTT.

The chain couples TRBV29-1 to TRBJ1-2; 7 bases agree with TRBD1. V lost 7 bases and J lost 1; bases outside the gene matches: 3. This CDR3 contains 12 residues. The germline CDR1 and CDR2 sequences are SQVTM and ANQGSEA. Written as DNA, the CDR3 is TGCAGCGGGGGACAGTATAACTATGGCTACACCTTC. Its protein product is CSGGQYNYGYTF.

The chain couples TRBV28 to TRBJ1-5, with unresolved D. This CDR3 contains 14 residues. Trimming left V 3 bases short and J 5 bases short, with 11 bases between. CDR1 is MDHEN, CDR2 SYDVKM, per germline. The CDR3 DNA follows: TGTGCCAGCAGTTTCCCTTGGATTGATCAGCCCCAGCATTTT. Translated, it gives CASSFPWIDQPQHF.

The V gene is TRBV7-2, the J gene TRBJ1-4; D remains unclear. This CDR3 has 16 residues. V gave up 1 base and J gave up 0 bases, with 9 bases separating them. Germline V gene sequence: CDR1 SGHTA, CDR2 FQGNSA. This chain's CDR3 is CASSLVRISTNEKLFF. The CDR3 DNA reads as TGTGCCAGCAGCTTAGTCAGGATCTCAACTAATGAAAAACTGTTTTTT.

The chain joins TRBV28 to TRBJ1-4; 8 bases match TRBD1. With 6 bases clipped from V and 7 bases from J, the junction kept 16 bases outside the gene matches. CDR1 is MDHEN, CDR2 SYDVKM, per germline. CDR3 size: 17 residues. The DNA of the CDR3 is TGTGCCAGCAGGGACGGTAGACAGGGGAGGCGGGGTGAAAAACTGTTTTTT. Its protein is CASRDGRQGRRGEKLFF.